These 22 T cell receptor beta chains were all obtained from the same sample, sequenced in a study of cytomegalovirus exposure and HLA in healthy donors. Use of 60 Vbeta and 13 Jbeta primers characterized the PCR. Produced via immunoSEQ multiplex PCR; TCRdb's table is partial and in-frame only. The data contain under 200,000 clones, roughly 79% of them singletons. Sequenced: PBMCs. The receptors come from a woman aged 50 to 65 in good health and CMV-seronegative.

This sequence joins TRBV4-2 and TRBJ1-2; D is perhaps TRBD1 (6 bases). Germline-derived CDR1 and CDR2 are LGHNA and YNFKEQ. This CDR3 contains 16 residues. V shed 3 bases and J shed 6 bases, with 20 bases lying between them. The chain's CDR3 is CASSHSRSGQPDGYTF. For the CDR3, the DNA is TGTGCCAGCAGCCACTCAAGGAGTGGACAGCCAGATGGCTACACCTTC.

This clone came up once. V and J are TRBV7-2 and TRBJ2-3; no clear D. The CDR3 covers 13 residues. Trimming shortened V by 1 base and J by 7 bases, and 9 bases separated the two germline ends. Germline V gene data show CDR1 as SGHTA and CDR2 as FQGNSA. CDR3 DNA sequence: TGTGCCAGCAGCTTAGAAGTGAGGCATACGCAGTATTTT. Amino acid sequence: CASSLEVRHTQYF.

The rearrangement uses TRBV11-1 and TRBJ1-2, with D hard to call. This CDR3 has 15 amino acids. The germline V and J ends were trimmed by 3 bases and 6 bases, with 17 bases remaining between them. Germline CDR1 SGHAT, CDR2 FQDESV (reference sequence). This CDR3 reads CASSLRALFWDGYTF. The CDR3, as DNA: TGTGCCAGCAGCTTGAGGGCTCTTTTCTGGGATGGCTACACCTTC.

The CDR3 region has the DNA TGTGCCAGCAGCCGCCTGCGGGACTACGGGGTCGAGCAGTACTTC. It encodes CASSRLRDYGVEQYF. This chain joins TRBV7-9 and TRBJ2-7; 7 nucleotides agree with TRBD2. J lost 6 bases, V lost 5 bases, and 13 bases had no gene match. Germline values: CDR1 SEHNR, CDR2 FQNEAQ (reference sequence). This CDR3 is 15 amino acids long.

The chain carries TRBV9 and TRBJ2-7; D is unclear. Germline V CDR1 and CDR2: SGDLS, YYNGEE. The CDR3 spans 14 residues. Trimming took 4 bases from V and 0 from J, leaving 11 bases between them. CDR3 sequence: CASSPFPSSYEQYF. CDR3 bases: TGTGCCAGCAGCCCCTTTCCCAGCTCCTACGAGCAGTACTTC.

V and J are TRBV6-5 and TRBJ2-6; D is unclear. Germline loops: CDR1 MNHEY, CDR2 SVGAGI. Trimming took off 2 bases at V and 0 bases at J, with 5 bases between the two ends. CDR3 length equals 15 residues. CDR3 in DNA: TGTGCCAGCAGTTACCTGGCCTCTGGGGCCAACGTCCTGACTTTC. Its translation: CASSYLASGANVLTF.

The chain is built from TRBV9 and TRBJ2-3; 8 positions match TRBD2. This CDR3 is built from 16 residues. With 4 bases clipped from V and 4 bases from J, the junction kept 11 bases outside the gene matches. Germline CDR1 and CDR2: SGDLS and YYNGEE. CDR3 amino acids: CASSFSGSYIPDTQYF. CDR3 bases: TGTGCCAGCAGCTTCAGCGGGAGCTATATCCCAGATACGCAGTATTTT.

V gene TRBV27 combines with J gene TRBJ2-7, with 13 nucleotides matching TRBD2. CDR1 MNHEY and CDR2 SMNVEV come from the germline V gene (reference sequence). The CDR3 runs 14 residues. V was clipped by 5 bases and J by 6 bases; unmatched bases: 4. CDR3 region: CASSPGTSGIEQYF. Written as DNA, the CDR3 is TGTGCCAGCAGTCCCGGGACTAGCGGGATCGAGCAGTACTTC.

The J gene is TRBJ1-2, the V gene TRBV7-2, with D perhaps TRBD1 (6 bases). Germline lookup yields CDR1 SGHTA and CDR2 FQGNSA. V lost 0 bases to trimming and J lost 6 bases, with 14 bases between them. CDR3 size: 15 residues. CDR3 region: CASSLAQGTSDGYTF. The CDR3 DNA reads as TGTGCCAGCAGCTTAGCCCAGGGGACGAGTGATGGCTACACCTTC.

J is TRBJ1-1 and V is TRBV18; unclear D gene. The CDR3 is made up of 13 amino acids. Trimming took off 6 bases at V and 1 base at J, with 9 bases between the two ends. Per germline, CDR1 KGHSH and CDR2 LQKENI. The CDR3 nucleotides are TGTGCCAGCTCGCGTTCCGAGAACACTGAAGCTTTCTTT. It yields the protein CASSRSENTEAFF. Full variable domain (remainder filled in from reference TRBV18 and TRBJ1-1): NAGVMQNPRHLVRRRGQEARLRCSPMKGHSHVYWYRQLPEEGLKFMVYLQKENIIDESGMPKERFSAEFPKEGPSILRIQQVVRGDSAAYFCASSRSENTEAFFGQGTRLTVV.

The V and J genes are TRBV7-2 and TRBJ2-2, with 7 bases matching TRBD1. The CDR3 totals 15 residues. V shed 4 bases and J 3 bases; nucleotides not matched to a gene: 5. The germline gives CDR1 SGHTA, CDR2 FQGNSA. In DNA form, the CDR3 reads TGTGCCAGCAGCTCTAGACAGGGATACACCGGGGAGCTGTTTTTT. It codes for CASSSRQGYTGELFF.

This chain links TRBV4-3 with TRBJ2-2; D gene unclear. Germline lookup yields CDR1 LGHNA and CDR2 YSLEER. Between the trimmed V and J ends, which lost 0 bases and 7 bases, there was a span of 9 bases. The CDR3 is made up of 14 amino acids. DNA of the CDR3: TGCGCCAGCAGCCAAGACCGGAGCCGCGGGGAGCTGTTTTTT. This codes for CASSQDRSRGELFF.

The chain combines TRBV27 with TRBJ2-5; 15 nucleotides agree with TRBD2. The CDR3 contains 15 residues. Germline values: CDR1 MNHEY, CDR2 SMNVEV (reference sequence). Trimming at V came to 6 bases and at J to 5 bases, leaving 4 bases not matched to a gene. CDR3 sequence (DNA): TGTGCCAGCAGCGGACTAGCGGGAGGGGAGGAGACCCAGTACTTC. Amino acid sequence: CASSGLAGGEETQYF.

The chain combines TRBV19 with TRBJ2-7; 7 nucleotides line up with TRBD2. After removal of 2 bases from V and 2 bases from J, the junction contained 6 bases not matched to a gene. CDR3 length: 15 residues. Germline V CDR1 and CDR2: LNHDA, SQIVND (reference sequence). This CDR3 reads CASSILGGYPYEQYF. Here the CDR3 DNA reads TGTGCCAGTAGTATACTCGGGGGGTATCCCTACGAGCAGTACTTC.

The chain employs TRBV9 and TRBJ1-2; 12 bases align to TRBD1. Looked up from germline, CDR1 is SGDLS and CDR2 is YYNGEE. This CDR3 contains 15 residues. V was clipped by 2 bases and J by 4 bases; unmatched bases: 3. The CDR3 coding sequence is TGTGCCAGCAGCGTGGGGACAGGGGGCGGCTATGGCTACACCTTC. It encodes CASSVGTGGGYGYTF.

On this clone itself: This specimen includes other DNA sequences encoding the same CDR3. In DNA form, the CDR3 reads TGTGCCAGCAGTCCCGGGACAGGCTATGGCTACACCTTC. It encodes CASSPGTGYGYTF. The V and J genes are TRBV27 and TRBJ1-2, with 8 bases identical to TRBD1. The V and J ends lost 5 bases and 4 bases, in that order; junction bases with no gene match: 3. Germline loops: CDR1 MNHEY, CDR2 SMNVEV (reference sequence). The CDR3 length is 13 residues.

Here the CDR3 reads CASSDRGRTGELFF. The CDR3 DNA is TGTGCCAGCAGTGACAGGGGTAGGACCGGGGAGCTGTTTTTT. The rearrangement links TRBV6-6 to TRBJ2-2; 8 bases are a match to TRBD1. The V segment lost 5 bases and the J segment 5 bases; nucleotides outside the gene matches: 4. Germline V CDR1 and CDR2: MNHNY, SVGAGI (reference sequence). The CDR3 is made up of 14 amino acids.

In its sample, this clone was seen a few times. This chain links TRBV10-3 with TRBJ2-1; weak D call: TRBD1 (6 bases). V was clipped by 7 bases and J by 5 bases, with 15 bases between them. This CDR3 region has 14 residues. Per the germline V gene, CDR1 is ENHRY and CDR2 is SYGVKD. The DNA of the CDR3 is TGTGCCATCAATGTGGGGGCAGGGGACAATGAGCAGTTCTTC. Its translation is CAINVGAGDNEQFF.

There are a few counts of this clone. This chain connects TRBV9 to TRBJ2-2; no clear D. This CDR3 contains 12 residues. The germline gives CDR1 SGDLS, CDR2 YYNGEE. The V gene lost 4 bases and the J gene lost 3 bases, with 4 bases spanning the gap. In DNA form, the CDR3 reads TGTGCCAGCAGCTCCGACACCGGGGAGCTGTTTTTT. Translated, it gives CASSSDTGELFF.

This clone has a handful of counts. V is TRBV7-6 and J is TRBJ2-1; 8 bases line up with TRBD2. With V trimmed by 1 base and J by 4 bases, 9 bases remained unmatched. Germline lookup yields CDR1 SGHVS and CDR2 FNYEAQ. The CDR3 length is 17 residues. Written as DNA, the CDR3 is TGTGCCAGCAGCTTAGAGGTGGGGACTAGGAGGTACAATGAGCAGTTCTTC. Its protein product is CASSLEVGTRRYNEQFF.

The chain recombines TRBV7-3 with TRBJ2-1; D unresolved. Germline V gene sequence: CDR1 SGHTA, CDR2 FQGTGA. This CDR3 has 15 residues. Trimming removed 5 bases at V and 1 base at J, with 12 bases between. CDR3 amino acids: CASSLRGGSYNEQFF. As DNA, the CDR3 is TGTGCCAGCAGCCTCCGAGGTGGTTCCTACAATGAGCAGTTCTTC.

This chain connects TRBV5-1 to TRBJ1-1; 7 positions match TRBD1. This CDR3 is built from 13 residues. V was clipped by 2 bases and J by 7 bases; unmatched bases: 5. Germline V gives CDR1 SGHRS, CDR2 YFSETQ. CDR3 amino acids: CASSLQGIDEAFF. The CDR3 nucleotides read TGCGCCAGCAGCTTACAGGGGATTGATGAAGCTTTCTTT.